This T cell receptor beta chain came from a study of identical twins. Study outcomes and limitations: Invariant populations such as MAIT and iNKT cells could partly muddle zero-insertion analyses. The abundant beta clonotypes from cord blood had fewer insertions, and memory repertoires had none of this. The conclusions drew on cross-sectional statistical analysis instead of tracking the same donors.

Each cDNA held unique molecular identifiers, and template switching gave it a universal primer site. TCRdb re-called the 5' RACE reads with MiXCR, one entry per CDR3 protein. The table lists around 570,000 distinct CDR3 sequences, roughly 9.9% of them singletons, with roughly 3% in the top ten. This clonotype was detected ten times or more. No antigen is known for it. The V end lost 4 bases, the J end lost 8 bases, and 17 bases lay between the germline ends. This CDR3 has 13 amino acids. Germline V CDR1 and CDR2: DFQATT, SNEGSKA (reference sequence). The data were also submitted as part of a second study, on yellow fever vaccine responses in identical twins.

The sample consisted of PBMCs. The chain uses TRBV20-1 and TRBJ1-1; no clear D. This TCR was recovered from a woman between 18 and 29 years old in good health. DNA for the CDR3: TGCAGTGCTATAACGTGGGGAGAACGAGAAGCTTTCTTT. Amino acids: CSAITWGEREAFF.